The 23 T cell receptor beta chains given below trace back to one sample, sequenced in a study of beta chain features in type 1 diabetes. Whole-study results and caveats: When Type 1 diabetes patients were examined, their TCRB CDR3s proved moderately but significantly shorter in all four CD4+ subsets.

No antigen has been identified for these receptors. What was sequenced were expressed TCRB transcripts, since all of the isolated RNA had been reverse transcribed. Assay used: immunoSEQ multiplex PCR; TCRdb lists only in-frame clones, some missing. The sample contains about 390,000 clones, 9.5% to 10% of which appear only once. The sequenced material came from central memory CD4+ T cells from blood. These TCRs come from a man aged 25-45 years with type 1 diabetes.

The chain joins TRBV28 to TRBJ1-4; the match to TRBD1 covers 7 bases. J lost 8 bases, V lost 5 bases, and 11 bases had no gene match. CDR1 is MDHEN and CDR2 is SYDVKM in the germline V gene. The CDR3 is 15 amino acids. For the CDR3, the DNA is TGTGCCAGCAGTGACCAACAGGGGCAAGGAGAAAAACTGTTTTTT. Protein product: CASSDQQGQGEKLFF.

In its sample, this clone was seen many times. The chain couples TRBV7-2 to TRBJ1-4; maybe TRBD1 (6 bases). This CDR3 comprises 15 residues. Looked up from germline, CDR1 is SGHTA and CDR2 is FQGNSA. The V and J ends lost 2 bases and 4 bases respectively, with 11 bases between them. CDR3 nucleotides: TGTGCCAGCAGCTTATTACAGGGTTTTAATGAAAAACTGTTTTTT. It is translated as CASSLLQGFNEKLFF.

Only a few counts were recorded for this clone. The chain couples TRBV6-5 to TRBJ2-5, with D maybe TRBD1 (6 bases). Trimming took 5 bases from V and 7 from J, leaving 11 bases between them. Germline V lookup: CDR1 MNHEY, CDR2 SVGAGI. There are 12 residues in the CDR3. The CDR3, as DNA: TGTGCCAGCAGTACAGGGTCTGGGACCCAGTACTTC. It specifies CASSTGSGTQYF.

This clone has only a few counts. This chain links TRBV5-1 with TRBJ1-1; D gene uncertain. The V gene lost 0 bases and the J gene lost 1 base, with 7 bases spanning the gap. The germline CDR1 and CDR2 sequences are SGHRS and YFSETQ. There are 14 residues in the CDR3. This chain's CDR3 is CASSLVTQNTEAFF. CDR3 DNA sequence: TGCGCCAGCAGCTTGGTAACGCAGAACACTGAAGCTTTCTTT.

There are many counts of this clone. The V call is TRBV18, the J call TRBJ1-4; D gene unclear. CDR1 KGHSH and CDR2 LQKENI come from the germline V gene. V was shortened by 1 base and J by 8 bases, with 5 bases between the two germline ends. This CDR3 is 12 amino acids long. DNA for the CDR3: TGTGCCAGCTCACCACAAGACGAAAAACTGTTTTTT. Amino acids: CASSPQDEKLFF.

V is TRBV28 and J is TRBJ2-3, with a possible D match to TRBD2 (5 bases). The germline V gene has CDR1 MDHEN and CDR2 SYDVKM. The CDR3 spans 14 residues. V was trimmed by 6 bases and J by 6 bases, leaving 16 bases between them. The CDR3 DNA is TGTGCCAGCAGAACACAGAGGGCTGGCGATACGCAGTATTTT. Its translation: CASRTQRAGDTQYF.

V gene TRBV7-8 combines with J gene TRBJ2-1; D is possibly TRBD1 or TRBD2 (5 bases each). In germline, CDR1 is SGHVS, CDR2 FQNEAQ. The CDR3 sequence is 14 residues long. The V and J ends lost 3 bases and 7 bases respectively, with 13 bases between them. The chain's CDR3 is CASSLGREYNEQFF. The CDR3 DNA reads TGTGCCAGCAGCTTGGGCAGGGAGTATAATGAGCAGTTCTTC.

A few counts support this clone. This chain uses TRBV28 with TRBJ2-7; tentative D call: TRBD1 (5 bases). Germline V gene lookup returns CDR1 MDHEN and CDR2 SYDVKM. CDR3 length: 14 amino acids. The V and J ends lost 4 bases and 6 bases respectively, with 16 bases between them. The DNA of the CDR3 is TGTGCCAGCAGTTCAGGGTTTACTGACGGCGAGCAGTACTTC. It codes for CASSSGFTDGEQYF.

This clone was observed a few times. This chain joins TRBV29-1 and TRBJ2-7, with D perhaps TRBD1 (6 bases). The CDR3 is made up of 11 amino acids. The germline gives CDR1 SQVTM, CDR2 ANQGSEA. Trimming took 6 bases from V and 4 from J, leaving 10 bases between them. The CDR3, as DNA: TGCAGCGTGGCCACAGGGTACGAGCAGTACTTC. Its translation: CSVATGYEQYF.

This clone was counted at least ten times. V and J are TRBV5-4 and TRBJ2-1; the match to TRBD2 covers 7 bases. The CDR3 contains 14 residues. CDR1 and CDR2 (germline): SGHNT, YYREEE (reference sequence). Germline trimming cut 2 bases from V and 7 bases from J; bases unmatched to any gene: 6. This chain's CDR3 is CASSFPGEGNEQFF. CDR3 DNA: TGTGCCAGCAGCTTCCCCGGGGAGGGAAATGAGCAGTTCTTC.

This clone has a handful of counts. The V gene is TRBV2, the J gene TRBJ2-1; D possibly corresponds to TRBD2 (6 bases). Trimming cost V 7 bases and J 3 bases, with 16 bases left between them. There are 15 residues in the CDR3. Germline CDR1 reads SNHLY; CDR2 reads FYNNEI. CDR3 region: CASKRGAGVYNEQFF. CDR3 DNA: TGTGCCAGCAAGAGGGGAGCGGGCGTCTACAATGAGCAGTTCTTC.

The rearrangement uses TRBV6-6 and TRBJ2-7; D is ambiguous. CDR1 and CDR2 (germline): MNHNY, SVGAGI (reference sequence). The V end was cut by 0 bases, the J end by 7 bases, with 10 bases between. The CDR3 has 13 residues. CDR3 nucleotides: TGTGCCAGCAGTTACTCACCTACATCAGAGCAGTACTTC. This codes for CASSYSPTSEQYF.

This clone was observed a few times. This sequence joins TRBV11-2 and TRBJ2-5, with D tentatively TRBD2 (5 bases). V gave up 5 bases and J gave up 5 bases, with 15 bases separating them. Germline lookup yields CDR1 SGHAT and CDR2 FQNNGV. The CDR3 totals 14 residues. The CDR3 sequence is CASSVQRRGETQYF. The CDR3 DNA follows: TGTGCCAGCAGCGTCCAGCGGAGAGGGGAGACCCAGTACTTC.

This clone came up a few times. The chain couples TRBV7-2 to TRBJ1-2; D remains ambiguous. Germline V gene data show CDR1 as SGHTA and CDR2 as FQGNSA. The CDR3 consists of 14 residues. The ends were cut back, 5 bases at V and 5 bases at J, with 15 bases in the middle. For the CDR3, the DNA is TGTGCCAGCAGCCCTAGATCGGACGGTTATGGCTACACCTTC. The encoded protein is CASSPRSDGYGYTF.

About this clone: It differs at one base from a far larger clone, so likely a read error. The rearrangement joins TRBV6-6 to TRBJ2-1, with D tentatively TRBD1 (5 bases). The CDR3 consists of 13 residues. Germline CDR1 reads MNHNY; CDR2 reads SVGAGI (reference sequence). The CDR3, as DNA: TGTGCCTGCAGTTCCCAGGGTAACAATGAGCAGTTCTTC. Translated: CACSSQGNNEQFF.

This clone was recorded many times. The CDR3 DNA sequence: TGTGCCAGCACCCCACAGCGGAGCGGGGAGCTGTTTTTT. Protein product: CASTPQRSGELFF. The chain recombines TRBV7-2 with TRBJ2-2; maybe TRBD2 (5 bases). The CDR3 length is 13 residues. The germline V gene encodes CDR1 SGHTA and CDR2 FQGNSA. The V end was cut by 7 bases, the J end by 7 bases, with 13 bases between.

In its sample, this clone was seen a few times. The genes are TRBV19 and TRBJ2-5, with D possibly matching TRBD2 (6 bases). Trimming stripped 5 bases from V and 0 bases from J, with 13 bases between. CDR3 length equals 15 residues. Germline V CDR1 and CDR2: LNHDA, SQIVND (reference sequence). The CDR3 coding sequence is TGTGCCAGTAGTCCTATGGAGGGCTACCAAGAGACCCAGTACTTC. It translates to CASSPMEGYQETQYF.

This chain links TRBV5-4 with TRBJ1-1; TRBD1 is a possible D gene (5 bases). The CDR3 runs to 15 residues. Looked up from germline, CDR1 is SGHNT and CDR2 is YYREEE (reference sequence). Trimming left V 0 bases short and J 5 bases short, with 14 bases between. CDR3 sequence (DNA): TGTGCCAGCAGCTTGGCCGGGGCAGGGAGGACTGAAGCTTTCTTT. Translated: CASSLAGAGRTEAFF.

In its sample, this clone was seen once. The gene calls are TRBV9 and TRBJ2-3, with 10 bases aligning to TRBD1. This CDR3 has 16 amino acids. Trimming removed 3 bases from V and 5 bases from J; junction bases left unmatched: 9. Germline-derived CDR1 and CDR2 are SGDLS and YYNGEE. The DNA for the CDR3 is TGTGCCAGCAGCGCTCAGGACAGGGGGTATGTAGATACGCAGTATTTT. Translation: CASSAQDRGYVDTQYF.

This clone was counted only a few times. The chain is built from TRBV5-1 and TRBJ2-3; 9 bases agree with TRBD1. Germline CDR1 reads SGHRS; CDR2 reads YFSETQ. Unmatched junction bases numbered 7, after V lost 4 bases and J lost 4 bases. The CDR3 runs 15 residues. The CDR3 reads CASSRGQGGADTQYF. CDR3 bases: TGCGCCAGCAGCCGGGGACAGGGAGGGGCAGATACGCAGTATTTT.

This clone was seen more than once but under ten times. The rearrangement uses TRBV5-1 and TRBJ1-1; 8 bases match TRBD1. CDR1 and CDR2 (germline): SGHRS, YFSETQ. The V gene end was trimmed by 4 bases and the J gene end by 1 base; junction bases not matched to a gene: 3. CDR3 length equals 14 residues. CDR3 sequence: CASSPGTGNTEAFF. The CDR3 DNA follows: TGCGCCAGCAGCCCCGGGACAGGGAACACTGAAGCTTTCTTT.

J is TRBJ1-2 and V is TRBV6-6; D remains unclear. The V gene's germline CDR1 is MNHNY and CDR2 SVGAGI (reference sequence). The CDR3 consists of 13 residues. The germline V and J ends were trimmed by 6 bases and 6 bases, with 14 bases remaining between them. The CDR3 loop is CASSPGPANGYTF. The CDR3, as DNA: TGTGCCAGCAGCCCGGGCCCAGCTAATGGCTACACCTTC.

This chain joins TRBV29-1 and TRBJ2-3, with TRBD2 identical over 13 bases. This CDR3 contains 15 residues. Unmatched junction bases numbered 4, after V lost 2 bases and J lost 5 bases. Germline V CDR1 and CDR2: SQVTM, ANQGSEA. As DNA, the CDR3 is TGCAGCGTTGAAAGGACTAGCGGGAGTCAAGATACGCAGTATTTT. The encoded protein is CSVERTSGSQDTQYF.